The 23 T cell receptor beta chains in this list originate from one sample, sequenced in a study of cytomegalovirus exposure and HLA in healthy donors. Primers: 60 Vbeta forward and 13 Jbeta reverse. TCRdb's copy holds only in-frame clones and misses some; the assay was immunoSEQ multiplex PCR. The table records 180,000 or so clones, 65% to 85% of them present only once. Sequencing was performed on PBMCs. The origin of the receptors is a female donor in good health and CMV-seronegative.

The chain couples TRBV19 to TRBJ1-2; D is possibly TRBD1 (6 bases). V was pared by 4 bases and J by 2 bases, with 8 bases between. Per the germline V gene, CDR1 is LNHDA and CDR2 is SQIVND (reference sequence). This CDR3 is 13 amino acids long. CDR3 amino acids: CASSNTGNYGYTF. The CDR3 nucleotides are TGTGCCAGTAGTAATACAGGGAACTATGGCTACACCTTC.

In regard to this clone: One junction end does not reproduce the germline sequence, and a read error may be involved. The chain combines TRBV7-9 with TRBJ1-5; TRBD1 aligns across 8 bases. CDR1 is SEHNR, CDR2 FQNEAQ, per germline (reference sequence). The CDR3 is made up of 14 amino acids. The DNA of the CDR3 is TGTTCCAGCAGCGGGGACAGGACCAATCAGCCCCAGCATTTT. This gives the protein CSSSGDRTNQPQHF.

This clone was observed a handful of times. This chain connects TRBV5-5 to TRBJ2-2; D remains ambiguous. CDR1 is SGHKS, CDR2 YYEKEE, per germline (reference sequence). Deletions cut 0 bases from V and 0 bases from J, with 9 bases between. This CDR3 region has 16 residues. CDR3 amino acids: CASSLAPTSNTGELFF. The CDR3 nucleotides read TGTGCCAGCAGCTTGGCTCCCACTTCGAACACCGGGGAGCTGTTTTTT.

The genes are TRBV5-5 and TRBJ2-5, with 8 bases aligning to TRBD2. The length of the CDR3 is 16 residues. Germline assignment: CDR1 SGHKS and CDR2 YYEKEE (reference sequence). The V segment lost 3 bases and the J segment 5 bases; nucleotides outside the gene matches: 12. CDR3 in DNA: TGTGCCAGCAGCTCGCTACCGGGACTAGGGGCGGAGACCCAGTACTTC. Translated: CASSSLPGLGAETQYF.

The gene calls are TRBV6-6 and TRBJ2-5; 8 nucleotides line up with TRBD2. In germline, CDR1 is MNHNY, CDR2 SVGAGI (reference sequence). The CDR3 totals 16 residues. The J segment lost 2 bases and the V segment lost 7 bases, leaving 12 bases of the junction unmatched. This CDR3 reads CASTGGGRGRQETQYF. The CDR3 DNA reads as TGTGCCAGCACCGGGGGGGGTAGGGGGAGACAAGAGACCCAGTACTTC.

The rearrangement uses TRBV5-4 and TRBJ2-1, with 9 bases aligning to TRBD1. The length of the CDR3 is 16 residues. Germline lookup yields CDR1 SGHNT and CDR2 YYREEE (reference sequence). V lost 4 bases and J lost 3; bases outside the gene matches: 8. The CDR3 loop is CASSLFRTGDYNEQFF. Here the CDR3 DNA reads TGTGCCAGCAGCCTTTTTCGGACAGGGGACTACAATGAGCAGTTCTTC.

J is TRBJ1-1 and V is TRBV6-5; D possibly corresponds to TRBD1 (6 bases). Trimming took 6 bases from V and 5 from J, leaving 13 bases between them. The CDR3 has 13 residues. From germline, CDR1 is MNHEY and CDR2 SVGAGI. Here the CDR3 DNA reads TGTGCCAGCAGCCTACAGGGAGGGACTGAAGCTTTCTTT. Its protein product is CASSLQGGTEAFF.

V gene TRBV5-1 combines with J gene TRBJ2-7, with 7 bases identical to TRBD1. The trim removed 3 bases at V and 2 bases at J, leaving 11 bases unmatched. The CDR3 runs to 16 residues. Germline CDR1 reads SGHRS; CDR2 reads YFSETQ. The CDR3, as DNA: TGCGCCAGCAGCTGGACCACAGGGGCCCGCACCTACGAGCAGTACTTC. Amino acids: CASSWTTGARTYEQYF.

This clone was recorded once. The gene calls are TRBV6-1 and TRBJ1-6; D possibly corresponds to TRBD1 (5 bases). CDR3 size: 13 residues. From germline, CDR1 is MNHNS and CDR2 SASEGT. Trimming stripped 6 bases from V and 14 bases from J, with 17 bases between. The CDR3 nucleotides read TGTGCCAGCAGGGGGCAGCCGAATTCGGCCCTCCACTTT. Its translation: CASRGQPNSALHF.

The gene calls are TRBV6-1 and TRBJ2-1; 8 bases agree with TRBD1. V dropped 8 bases and J dropped 4; count of bases not matched to a gene: 4. Germline CDR1 reads MNHNS; CDR2 reads SASEGT. This CDR3 contains 13 residues. Here the CDR3 DNA reads TGTGCCAGCCGGCAGGGGGCTTACAATGAGCAGTTCTTC. This gives the protein CASRQGAYNEQFF.

The chain combines TRBV5-1 with TRBJ1-1; D is possibly TRBD1 (6 bases). Germline CDR1 reads SGHRS; CDR2 reads YFSETQ. V was pared by 5 bases and J by 1 base, with 9 bases between. The CDR3 sequence is 13 residues long. CDR3 region: CASSRTANTEAFF. The DNA for the CDR3 is TGCGCCAGCAGTCGGACAGCGAACACTGAAGCTTTCTTT. Filled out from reference TRBV5-1 and TRBJ1-1, the complete variable domain reads KAGVTQTPRYLIKTRGQQVTLSCSPISGHRSVSWYQQTPGQGLQFLFEYFSETQRNKGNFPGRFSGRQFSNSRSEMNVSTLELGDSALYLCASSRTANTEAFFGQGTRLTVV.

This clone is a singleton in its sample. The J gene is TRBJ2-3, the V gene TRBV28, with TRBD2 matching over 10 bases. The germline V gene has CDR1 MDHEN and CDR2 SYDVKM. The CDR3 sequence is 14 residues long. Trimming at V came to 8 bases and at J to 5 bases, leaving 7 bases not matched to a gene. The CDR3 sequence: CASLASGRRDTQYF. CDR3 in DNA: TGTGCCAGCTTAGCTAGCGGGAGACGAGATACGCAGTATTTT.

This clone has just a few counts. The chain recombines TRBV7-8 with TRBJ2-1; no firm D call. V was shortened by 5 bases and J by 6 bases, with 8 bases between the two germline ends. This CDR3 comprises 12 residues. CDR1 is SGHVS and CDR2 is FQNEAQ in the germline V gene. CDR3 sequence reads: CASSPQFNEQFF. The CDR3 DNA reads TGTGCCAGCAGCCCACAGTTCAATGAGCAGTTCTTC.

The rearrangement joins TRBV11-3 to TRBJ1-3; 7 nucleotides line up with TRBD1. Germline loops: CDR1 SGHNT, CDR2 YENEEA. The CDR3 runs to 14 residues. The V and J ends lost 5 bases and 4 bases, in that order; junction bases with no gene match: 5. The CDR3: CASSTTGSGNTIYF. In nucleotides, the CDR3 is TGTGCCAGCAGCACGACAGGGTCCGGAAACACCATATATTTT. The variable domain in full, with the rest retrieved from reference TRBV11-3 and TRBJ1-3, is EAGVVQSPRYKIIEKKQPVAFWCNPISGHNTLYWYLQNLGQGPELLIRYENEEAVDDSQLPKDRFSAERLKGVDSTLKIQPAELGDSAVYLCASSTTGSGNTIYFGEGSWLTVV.

V and J are TRBV6-1 and TRBJ1-1, with D tentatively TRBD1 (6 bases). The germline V and J ends were trimmed by 6 bases and 6 bases, with 17 bases remaining between them. The CDR3 covers 14 residues. Per the germline V gene, CDR1 is MNHNS and CDR2 is SASEGT. For the CDR3, the DNA is TGTGCCAGCAGACTCATAGTGGGGGGGCCTGAAGCTTTCTTT. Translated: CASRLIVGGPEAFF.

The CDR3 nucleotides are TGTGCCAGTAATGTGGGCGGGAGCTCCTACGAGCAGTACTTC. Translated: CASNVGGSSYEQYF. The chain links TRBV19 to TRBJ2-7; 7 nucleotides align to TRBD2. The CDR3 sequence is 14 residues long. V shed 7 bases, J shed 0 bases, and the junction held 6 bases outside the gene matches. CDR1 and CDR2 from the germline V gene are LNHDA and SQIVND (reference sequence).

V gene TRBV5-1 combines with J gene TRBJ2-1; no definite D call. Germline CDR1 and CDR2: SGHRS and YFSETQ. V gave up 2 bases and J gave up 0 bases, with 6 bases separating them. This CDR3 is built from 14 residues. The CDR3 here is CASSLPSSYNEQFF. DNA for the CDR3: TGCGCCAGCAGCTTACCCAGCTCCTACAATGAGCAGTTCTTC.

This clone was seen a handful of times. This chain joins TRBV6-6 and TRBJ1-5; 7 bases map to TRBD1. The CDR3 sequence is 15 residues long. V lost 5 bases and J lost 5; bases outside the gene matches: 9. CDR1 is MNHNY, CDR2 SVGAGI, per germline (reference sequence). CDR3 residues: CASSPASGQYQPQHF. The DNA for the CDR3 is TGTGCCAGCAGTCCCGCCTCGGGACAGTATCAGCCCCAGCATTTT.

The table lists this clone with a few counts. The J gene is TRBJ1-1, the V gene TRBV18; D not resolved. The CDR3 spans 11 residues. Trimming shortened V by 3 bases and J by 5 bases, and 4 bases separated the two germline ends. CDR1 and CDR2 (germline): KGHSH, LQKENI. CDR3 region: CASSPSTEAFF. DNA of the CDR3: TGTGCCAGCTCACCGAGTACTGAAGCTTTCTTT. Supplemented by reference TRBV18 and TRBJ1-1, the full variable domain reads NAGVMQNPRHLVRRRGQEARLRCSPMKGHSHVYWYRQLPEEGLKFMVYLQKENIIDESGMPKERFSAEFPKEGPSILRIQQVVRGDSAAYFCASSPSTEAFFGQGTRLTVV.

J is TRBJ2-7 and V is TRBV2; 13 bases agree with TRBD2. Germline V gene data show CDR1 as SNHLY and CDR2 as FYNNEI. The CDR3 has 15 amino acids. V was pared by 5 bases and J by 2 bases, with 3 bases of the junction left unmatched. The CDR3 here is CASSLTSGRTYEQYF. DNA of the CDR3: TGTGCCAGCAGTCTGACTAGCGGGAGGACCTACGAGCAGTACTTC.

The chain combines TRBV6-6 with TRBJ2-7; no firm D call. CDR3 length equals 13 residues. V was trimmed by 4 bases and J by 2 bases, leaving 9 bases between them. Germline V gene sequence: CDR1 MNHNY, CDR2 SVGAGI (reference sequence). CDR3 loop: CASSWAAPYEQYF. CDR3 coding DNA: TGTGCCAGCAGTTGGGCAGCCCCCTACGAGCAGTACTTC.

The chain joins TRBV5-1 to TRBJ2-1, with 7 bases lining up with TRBD2. With V trimmed by 9 bases and J by 7 bases, 16 bases remained unmatched. CDR3 length: 15 amino acids. Germline-derived CDR1 and CDR2 are SGHRS and YFSETQ. CDR3 protein: CATTTGRGVMNEQFF. The CDR3 DNA sequence: TGCGCCACCACAACAGGACGGGGGGTGATGAATGAGCAGTTCTTC.

The sample holds a few counts of this clone. The chain combines TRBV7-6 with TRBJ1-3, with D possibly being TRBD1 (5 bases). V lost 5 bases and J 8 bases, leaving 10 bases between the germline ends. The CDR3 covers 12 residues. Germline V gene data show CDR1 as SGHVS and CDR2 as FNYEAQ. CDR3 bases: TGTGCCAGCAGCCCAACAGGTTACACCATATATTTT. It yields the protein CASSPTGYTIYF.